This TCR beta chain came from a study of T cell responses to AZD1222 COVID-19 vaccine (dated by TCRdb to the early 2020s). Turning to the overall study: TCR sequencing was performed for 230 to 250 trial participants, of whom 200 to 210 were given two doses of AZD1222 and around 25 were given two doses of MenACWY control vaccine. Enrollment into the trials was organized by age into subgroups of 18-55, 56-69 and 70-plus years, and those subgroups contained 148, 28 and 57 TCR-sequenced participants, respectively. Results the study describes overall, beyond this receptor: The 56-69-year group was small, and its depth increase did not reach significance, likely because of low power. Most participants were white British and females outnumbered males, and the authors suggested that clonal diversity may have been underestimated. Spike-specific TCR breadth and depth rose significantly after two AZD1222 doses compared with day 0 and with MenACWY recipients. Because no day 14 peak-response samples were available, repertoires were characterized only after the peak T cell response. Epitopes outside the regions mutated in the B.1.351 and B.1.1.7 variants were reportedly recognized by nearly half of the unique spike-specific TCRs. The vaccine-associated CD4 TCRs covered the entire spike protein, and the dominant responses fell in regions 160-218 and 743-854. Only five to seven AZD1222 recipients were SARS-CoV-2 seropositive at baseline, limiting conclusions about previously exposed vaccinees.

The CDR3 regions of human TCRbeta chains were analyzed by immunosequencing. Per the original workflow: TCRs in the repertoires were matched against a reference library of SARS-CoV-2-specific TCRs that had been generated with the MIRA antigen-specificity platform. Breadth was defined as the fraction of unique TCRs that were SARS-CoV-2-associated, and depth was defined as the fraction of total T cells that were SARS-CoV-2-associated. Using the MIRA data, each spike-specific TCR was mapped to the spike region that the TCR reacts to and placed in a CD4 or CD8 class. Log10-transformed breadth and depth values were compared by one-way ANOVA with Sidak's multiple comparisons tests. The clones in this table, taken by TCRdb from immuneACCESS, are in-frame only. Not every clone is retained; where verified, under half of the shortfall comes from an unresolved V gene, and the cause of the rest is unknown. That table is the source of V, J and clone size, and D and trimming were worked out from the DNA. The sample has 150,000 to 200,000 clones on record, 80% to 90% of them singletons. The ten largest clones take up less than 3% of the sample.

Comment on this clone: What antigen it recognizes has not been identified. No quality values exist for individual bases; no much larger clone is one base distant.

The CDR3 numbers 13 residues from cysteine through phenylalanine. Only the CDR3 DNA is retained, 39 bases long and in frame from the first base. Trimming removed 1 base from V and 5 bases from J, leaving 8 bases between the germline ends. Reading the germline V gene gives CDR1 LGHNA and CDR2 YSLEER. Explained via the paper, the time point label denotes: baseline before first vaccination. This specimen's treatment or condition label, interpreted: meningococcal conjugate vaccine given as trial control. The vaccinee samples were drawn from two UK trials, COV001 and COV002, one of which was a single-blind randomized controlled phase 2/3 trial testing AZD1222 (ChAdOx1 nCoV-19) in healthy adults. For TCRbeta chain sequencing, PBMC samples from trial participants were taken at day 0 and at day 28 after the second dose.

The specimen was peripheral blood, collected on day 0 of MenACWY control vaccination. The source is an adult in good health. Rearrangement joined TRBV4-3 to TRBJ1-1; the D gene assignment is ambiguous. The bases are TGCGCCAGCAGCCAAGTGGGCGCGACTGAAGCTTTCTTT. This sequence encodes CASSQVGATEAFF.